What follows are 2 T cell receptor beta chains derived from one specimen sequenced in a study of T cell changes during pregnancy in multiple sclerosis. Using immunoSEQ multiplex PCR, the repertoire was profiled, and TCRdb retains in-frame clones only, with some absent. The sample has around 32,000 clones, 80% to 90% seen once. The source was CD8+ T cells from peripheral blood mononuclear cells, collected in the third trimester of pregnancy. The receptors stem from a female donor with multiple sclerosis, enrolled in a pregnancy study.

This sequence joins TRBV29-1 and TRBJ1-4, with D unresolved. Trimming shortened V by 7 bases and J by 0 bases, and 9 bases separated the two germline ends. Germline values: CDR1 SQVTM, CDR2 ANQGSEA. There are 13 residues in the CDR3. CDR3 residues: CSGGRATNEKLFF. In DNA form, the CDR3 reads TGCAGCGGAGGGCGTGCAACTAATGAAAAACTGTTTTTT.

The CDR3 nucleotides read TGTGCCAGCAGCGTAACAGGGTACCAAGAGACCCAGTACTTC. It codes for CASSVTGYQETQYF. The V call is TRBV7-9, the J call TRBJ2-5; tentatively, D is TRBD1 (6 bases). With 5 bases removed from V and 0 bases from J, the gap between germline ends came to 10 bases. The CDR3 runs 14 residues. The germline gives CDR1 SEHNR, CDR2 FQNEAQ (reference sequence).